The rows below give T cell receptor beta chains drawn from one sample of a study of blood T cell repertoires in COVID-19. The table came from immunoSEQ multiplex PCR; TCRdb's copy has only in-frame clones and leaves some out. In the table there are 120,000 to 150,000 clones, around 84% of which are singletons. The sample taken for sequencing was peripheral blood. Every receptor here comes from a man aged 55 to 70 with active or convalescent COVID-19. CDR3s include the opening cysteine and the closing phenylalanine or tryptophan. A D gene is named only where the DNA matches it firmly. Size tells how often a clone was seen (once, few, many) or the class of an expanded clone, and some rows leave it out.

len: 15; abundance: .; j_gene: TRBJ1-2; d_gene: .; v_gene: TRBV4-2; CDR3aa: CASSPAGDINYGYTF; CDR3nt: TGTGCCAGCAGCCCCGCCGGGGACATTAACTATGGCTACACCTTC
len: 16; abundance: few; j_gene: TRBJ2-3; d_gene: TRBD1; v_gene: TRBV19; CDR3aa: CASTTTRQGSTDTQYF; CDR3nt: TGTGCCAGTACCACCACCCGACAGGGTAGCACAGATACGCAGTATTTT
len: 21; abundance: once; j_gene: TRBJ2-7; d_gene: TRBD2; v_gene: TRBV4-2; CDR3aa: CASSQDPRGTSRLGSLEEQYF; CDR3nt: TGTGCCAGCAGCCAAGATCCCAGGGGGACTAGCCGCCTGGGGAGCCTTGAGGAGCAGTACTTC
len: 14; abundance: .; j_gene: TRBJ2-7; d_gene: .; v_gene: TRBV4-3; CDR3aa: CASSQDKEGYEQYF; CDR3nt: TGCGCCAGCAGCCAAGATAAGGAGGGCTACGAGCAGTACTTC
len: 14; abundance: .; j_gene: TRBJ2-3; d_gene: TRBD1; v_gene: TRBV28; CDR3aa: CASSQYRGADTQYF; CDR3nt: TGTGCCAGCAGTCAATACAGGGGCGCAGATACGCAGTATTTT
len: 15; abundance: .; j_gene: TRBJ2-7; d_gene: TRBD1; v_gene: TRBV5-6; CDR3aa: CASSPGQWGTHEQYF; CDR3nt: TGTGCCAGCAGCCCGGGACAGTGGGGTACGCACGAGCAGTACTTC
len: 15; abundance: few; j_gene: TRBJ2-7; d_gene: .; v_gene: TRBV5-1; CDR3aa: CASSLDARVAYEQYF; CDR3nt: TGCGCCAGCAGCTTGGACGCGCGGGTGGCCTACGAGCAGTACTTC
len: 15; abundance: .; j_gene: TRBJ1-3; d_gene: .; v_gene: TRBV19; CDR3aa: CASSFRGGSGNTIYF; CDR3nt: TGTGCCAGTAGTTTCAGGGGCGGCTCTGGAAACACCATATATTTT
len: 13; abundance: .; j_gene: TRBJ2-5; d_gene: .; v_gene: TRBV19; CDR3aa: CASSSGETETQYF; CDR3nt: TGTGCCAGTAGTTCTGGGGAGACGGAGACCCAGTACTTC
len: 14; abundance: .; j_gene: TRBJ1-1; d_gene: TRBD1; v_gene: TRBV13; CDR3aa: CASSPGDRGTEAFF; CDR3nt: TGTGCCAGCAGCCCCGGGGACAGGGGGACTGAAGCTTTCTTT
len: 15; abundance: .; j_gene: TRBJ1-4; d_gene: .; v_gene: TRBV28; CDR3aa: CASTSPGEGREKLFF; CDR3nt: TGTGCCAGCACCTCTCCGGGAGAGGGTCGGGAAAAACTGTTTTTT
len: 15; abundance: .; j_gene: TRBJ1-6; d_gene: .; v_gene: TRBV6-5; CDR3aa: CASSSTGSYNSPLHF; CDR3nt: TGTGCCAGCAGTTCAACAGGGTCCTATAATTCACCCCTCCACTTT
len: 14; abundance: .; j_gene: TRBJ1-5; d_gene: .; v_gene: TRBV19; CDR3aa: CASSDWVSNQPQHF; CDR3nt: TGTGCCAGTAGTGACTGGGTTAGCAATCAGCCCCAGCATTTT
len: 14; abundance: .; j_gene: TRBJ1-1; d_gene: .; v_gene: TRBV27; CDR3aa: CASTLRVGNTEAFF; CDR3nt: TGTGCCAGCACCCTCAGGGTAGGAAACACTGAAGCTTTCTTT
len: 14; abundance: .; j_gene: TRBJ2-7; d_gene: .; v_gene: TRBV27; CDR3aa: CASTSFVGNDEQYF; CDR3nt: TGTGCCAGCACCTCCTTTGTTGGCAACGACGAGCAGTACTTC
len: 14; abundance: .; j_gene: TRBJ1-1; d_gene: .; v_gene: TRBV9; CDR3aa: CASSPTGVNTEAFF; CDR3nt: TGTGCCAGCAGCCCGACAGGAGTGAACACTGAAGCTTTCTTT
len: 14; abundance: .; j_gene: TRBJ1-2; d_gene: TRBD1; v_gene: TRBV28; CDR3aa: CASDRGRSDYGYTF; CDR3nt: TGTGCCAGCGACAGGGGGCGGAGCGACTATGGCTACACCTTC
len: 21; abundance: .; j_gene: TRBJ2-2; d_gene: TRBD2; v_gene: TRBV19; CDR3aa: CASSIARRLLAGSRGTGELFF; CDR3nt: TGTGCCAGTAGTATAGCGCGACGGTTACTAGCGGGGTCCAGGGGAACCGGGGAGCTGTTTTTT
len: 19; abundance: .; j_gene: TRBJ1-6; d_gene: .; v_gene: TRBV6-2/TRBV6-3; CDR3aa: CASSYSTGTRSSYNSPLHF; CDR3nt: TGTGCCAGCAGTTACTCGACCGGGACAAGGAGCTCCTATAATTCACCCCTCCACTTT
len: 16; abundance: .; j_gene: TRBJ2-3; d_gene: TRBD2; v_gene: TRBV10-3; CDR3aa: CAISGTSGGSTDTQYF; CDR3nt: TGTGCCATCAGTGGTACTAGCGGGGGAAGCACAGATACGCAGTATTTT
len: 19; abundance: few; j_gene: TRBJ2-2; d_gene: TRBD2; v_gene: TRBV4-1; CDR3aa: CASSQAGLAGVGETGELFF; CDR3nt: TGCGCCAGCAGCCAAGCTGGACTAGCGGGAGTAGGGGAAACCGGGGAGCTGTTTTTT
len: 17; abundance: .; j_gene: TRBJ2-1; d_gene: TRBD1; v_gene: TRBV2; CDR3aa: CASSLTGQAYSYNEQFF; CDR3nt: TGTGCCAGCAGCCTCACCGGACAGGCGTACTCCTACAATGAGCAGTTCTTC
len: 13; abundance: .; j_gene: TRBJ2-5; d_gene: TRBD2; v_gene: TRBV7-8; CDR3aa: CASRAGGVETQYF; CDR3nt: TGTGCCAGCAGAGCTGGGGGGGTGGAGACCCAGTACTTC
len: 12; abundance: .; j_gene: TRBJ2-2; d_gene: .; v_gene: TRBV5-3; CDR3aa: CARSPLPGELFF; CDR3nt: TGTGCCAGAAGCCCCCTTCCCGGGGAGCTGTTTTTT
len: 15; abundance: .; j_gene: TRBJ1-6; d_gene: .; v_gene: TRBV13; CDR3aa: CASSPSIRGNSPLHF; CDR3nt: TGTGCCAGCAGCCCTAGTATCAGGGGCAATTCACCCCTCCACTTT
len: 14; abundance: .; j_gene: TRBJ1-5; d_gene: .; v_gene: TRBV25-1; CDR3aa: CASSENRGNQPQHF; CDR3nt: TGTGCCAGCAGTGAAAATAGGGGGAATCAGCCCCAGCATTTT
len: 16; abundance: .; j_gene: TRBJ2-1; d_gene: TRBD2; v_gene: TRBV5-6; CDR3aa: CASSWGAGVMGNEQFF; CDR3nt: TGTGCCAGCAGCTGGGGAGCGGGAGTTATGGGCAATGAGCAGTTCTTC
len: 14; abundance: .; j_gene: TRBJ2-5; d_gene: .; v_gene: TRBV5-4; CDR3aa: CASSLAGISETQYF; CDR3nt: TGTGCCAGCAGCTTGGCCGGGATTTCAGAGACCCAGTACTTC
len: 17; abundance: few; j_gene: TRBJ1-3; d_gene: .; v_gene: TRBV7-2; CDR3aa: CASSLGGLVHSGNTIYF; CDR3nt: TGTGCCAGCAGCTTAGGAGGTCTAGTTCACTCTGGAAACACCATATATTTT
len: 15; abundance: .; j_gene: TRBJ1-6; d_gene: .; v_gene: TRBV7-2; CDR3aa: CASSSGPGGNSPLHF; CDR3nt: TGTGCCAGCAGCTCGGGACCGGGGGGTAATTCACCCCTCCACTTT
len: 15; abundance: few; j_gene: TRBJ2-5; d_gene: .; v_gene: TRBV7-9; CDR3aa: CASSLVQGDGETQYF; CDR3nt: TGTGCCAGCAGCTTAGTACAGGGAGATGGTGAGACCCAGTACTTC
len: 15; abundance: .; j_gene: TRBJ2-2; d_gene: TRBD2; v_gene: TRBV6-5; CDR3aa: CASTSSGRKVGELFF; CDR3nt: TGTGCCAGCACCTCTAGCGGGAGAAAAGTTGGGGAGCTGTTTTTT
len: 15; abundance: .; j_gene: TRBJ2-7; d_gene: .; v_gene: TRBV9; CDR3aa: CASSVVYRASYEQYF; CDR3nt: TGTGCCAGCAGCGTAGTCTACAGGGCCTCCTACGAGCAGTACTTC
len: 15; abundance: .; j_gene: TRBJ2-7; d_gene: .; v_gene: TRBV7-3; CDR3aa: CASSLIPGGSYEQYF; CDR3nt: TGTGCCAGCAGCTTAATACCAGGGGGGTCCTACGAGCAGTACTTC
len: 15; abundance: .; j_gene: TRBJ1-5; d_gene: .; v_gene: TRBV4-3; CDR3aa: CASSQDWALRQPQHF; CDR3nt: TGCGCCAGCAGCCAAGATTGGGCGCTCCGACAGCCCCAGCATTTT
len: 15; abundance: .; j_gene: TRBJ1-1; d_gene: TRBD1; v_gene: TRBV5-1; CDR3aa: CASSLGTGGSAYAFF; CDR3nt: TGCGCCAGCAGCTTGGGGACAGGGGGGAGCGCGTATGCTTTCTTT
len: 13; abundance: .; j_gene: TRBJ1-1; d_gene: TRBD1; v_gene: TRBV12-3/TRBV12-4; CDR3aa: CATKLQGVTEAFF; CDR3nt: TGTGCCACGAAATTACAGGGGGTAACTGAAGCTTTCTTT
len: 12; abundance: .; j_gene: TRBJ2-7; d_gene: .; v_gene: TRBV30; CDR3aa: CAWSVQGYEQYF; CDR3nt: TGTGCCTGGAGTGTACAGGGTTACGAGCAGTACTTC
len: 14; abundance: .; j_gene: TRBJ1-5; d_gene: .; v_gene: TRBV7-2; CDR3aa: CASSPEREDQPQHF; CDR3nt: TGTGCCAGCAGCCCCGAGAGAGAGGATCAGCCCCAGCATTTT
len: 14; abundance: .; j_gene: TRBJ1-2; d_gene: TRBD1; v_gene: TRBV7-9; CDR3aa: CASSPGQGPYGYTF; CDR3nt: TGTGCCAGCAGCCCGGGACAGGGGCCATATGGCTACACCTTC
len: 17; abundance: few; j_gene: TRBJ1-2; d_gene: .; v_gene: TRBV28; CDR3aa: CASRYPRGAGENYGYTF; CDR3nt: TGTGCCAGCAGATATCCTCGAGGGGCAGGGGAAAACTATGGCTACACCTTC
len: 14; abundance: .; j_gene: TRBJ2-3; d_gene: .; v_gene: TRBV24-1; CDR3aa: CATSDAQLADTQYF; CDR3nt: TGTGCCACCAGTGATGCCCAACTAGCAGATACGCAGTATTTT